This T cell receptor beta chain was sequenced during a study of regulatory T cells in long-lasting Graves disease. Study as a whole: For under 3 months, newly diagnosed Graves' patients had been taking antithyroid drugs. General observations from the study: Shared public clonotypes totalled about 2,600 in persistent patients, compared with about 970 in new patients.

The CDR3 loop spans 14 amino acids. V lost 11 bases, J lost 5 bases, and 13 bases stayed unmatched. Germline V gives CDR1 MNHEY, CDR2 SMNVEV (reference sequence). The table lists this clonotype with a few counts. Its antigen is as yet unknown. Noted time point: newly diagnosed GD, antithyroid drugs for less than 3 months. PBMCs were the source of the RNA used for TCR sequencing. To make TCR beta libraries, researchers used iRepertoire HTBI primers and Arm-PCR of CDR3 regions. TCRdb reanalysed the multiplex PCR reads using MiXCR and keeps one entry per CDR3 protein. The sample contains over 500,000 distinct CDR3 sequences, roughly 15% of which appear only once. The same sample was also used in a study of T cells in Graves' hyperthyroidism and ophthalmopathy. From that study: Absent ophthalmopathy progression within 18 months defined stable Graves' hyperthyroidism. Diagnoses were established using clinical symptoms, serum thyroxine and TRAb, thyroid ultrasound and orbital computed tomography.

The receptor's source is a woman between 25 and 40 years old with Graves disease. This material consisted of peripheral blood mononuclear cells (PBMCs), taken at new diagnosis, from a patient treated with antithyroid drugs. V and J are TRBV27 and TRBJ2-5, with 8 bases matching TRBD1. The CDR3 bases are TGTGCCTCGCCCCAGCCCAGGGGGCATGAGACCCAGTACTTC. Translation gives CASPQPRGHETQYF.